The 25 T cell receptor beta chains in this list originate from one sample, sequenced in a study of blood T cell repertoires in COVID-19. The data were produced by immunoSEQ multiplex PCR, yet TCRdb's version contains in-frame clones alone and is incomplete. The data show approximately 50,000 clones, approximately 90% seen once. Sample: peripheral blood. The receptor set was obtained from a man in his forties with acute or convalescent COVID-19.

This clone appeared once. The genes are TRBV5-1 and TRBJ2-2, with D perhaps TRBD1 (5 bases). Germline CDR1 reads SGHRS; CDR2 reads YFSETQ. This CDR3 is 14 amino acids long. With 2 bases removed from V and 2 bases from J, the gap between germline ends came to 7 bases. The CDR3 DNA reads TGCGCCAGCAGCTTCCAGGGAAACACCGGGGAGCTGTTTTTT. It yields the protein CASSFQGNTGELFF.

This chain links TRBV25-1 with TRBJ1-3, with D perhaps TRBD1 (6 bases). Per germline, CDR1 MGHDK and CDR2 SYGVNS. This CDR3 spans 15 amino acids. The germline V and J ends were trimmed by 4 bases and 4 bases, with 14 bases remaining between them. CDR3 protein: CASSGYTGPGNTIYF. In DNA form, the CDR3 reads TGTGCCAGCAGTGGATATACAGGGCCCGGAAACACCATATATTTT.

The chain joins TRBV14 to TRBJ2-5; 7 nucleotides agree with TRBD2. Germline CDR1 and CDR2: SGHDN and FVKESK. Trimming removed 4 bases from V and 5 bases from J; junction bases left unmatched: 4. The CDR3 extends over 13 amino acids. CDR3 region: CASSRWGGETQYF. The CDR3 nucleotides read TGTGCCAGCAGCCGCTGGGGGGGTGAGACCCAGTACTTC.

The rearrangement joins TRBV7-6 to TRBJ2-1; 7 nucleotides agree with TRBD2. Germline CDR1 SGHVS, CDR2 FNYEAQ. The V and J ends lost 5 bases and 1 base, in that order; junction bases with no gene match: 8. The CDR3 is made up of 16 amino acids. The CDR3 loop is CASSPSSGNSYNEQFF. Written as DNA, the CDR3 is TGTGCCAGCAGCCCATCTAGCGGTAATTCCTACAATGAGCAGTTCTTC.

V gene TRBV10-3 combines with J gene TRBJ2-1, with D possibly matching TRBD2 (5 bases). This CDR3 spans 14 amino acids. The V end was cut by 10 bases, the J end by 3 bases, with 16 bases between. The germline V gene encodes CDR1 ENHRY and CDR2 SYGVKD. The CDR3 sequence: CATNSGFLYNEQFF. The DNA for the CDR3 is TGTGCCACTAATTCGGGATTTCTCTACAATGAGCAGTTCTTC.

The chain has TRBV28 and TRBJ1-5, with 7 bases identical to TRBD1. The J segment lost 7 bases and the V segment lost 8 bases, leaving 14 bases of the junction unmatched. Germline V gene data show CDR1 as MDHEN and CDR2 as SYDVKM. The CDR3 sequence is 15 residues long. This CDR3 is CASRPPERGLQPQHF. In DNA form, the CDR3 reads TGTGCCAGCCGACCTCCAGAGAGGGGGCTCCAGCCCCAGCATTTT.

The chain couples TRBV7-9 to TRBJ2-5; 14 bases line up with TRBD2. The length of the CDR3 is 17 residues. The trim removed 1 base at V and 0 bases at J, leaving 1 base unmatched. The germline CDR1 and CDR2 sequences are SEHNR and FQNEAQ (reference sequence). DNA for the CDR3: TGTGCCAGCAGCTTAGGACTAGCGGGAGGGTACCAAGAGACCCAGTACTTC. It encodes CASSLGLAGGYQETQYF.

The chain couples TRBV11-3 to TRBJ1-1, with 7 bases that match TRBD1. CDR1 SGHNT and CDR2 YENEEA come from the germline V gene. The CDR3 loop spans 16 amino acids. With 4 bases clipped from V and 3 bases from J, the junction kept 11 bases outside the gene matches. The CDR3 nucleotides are TGTGCCAGCAGCTCATACCTCGGGCAGGGGGACACTGAAGCTTTCTTT. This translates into CASSSYLGQGDTEAFF. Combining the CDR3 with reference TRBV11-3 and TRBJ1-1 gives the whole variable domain EAGVVQSPRYKIIEKKQPVAFWCNPISGHNTLYWYLQNLGQGPELLIRYENEEAVDDSQLPKDRFSAERLKGVDSTLKIQPAELGDSAVYLCASSSYLGQGDTEAFFGQGTRLTVV.

The CDR3 is CASSGLAGVYEQYF. The CDR3 DNA is TGTGCCAGCAGCGGACTAGCGGGAGTTTACGAGCAGTACTTC. The genes are TRBV27 and TRBJ2-7; 13 nucleotides align to TRBD2. The CDR3 contains 14 residues. Germline loops: CDR1 MNHEY, CDR2 SMNVEV (reference sequence). J lost 4 bases, V lost 6 bases, and 3 bases had no gene match.

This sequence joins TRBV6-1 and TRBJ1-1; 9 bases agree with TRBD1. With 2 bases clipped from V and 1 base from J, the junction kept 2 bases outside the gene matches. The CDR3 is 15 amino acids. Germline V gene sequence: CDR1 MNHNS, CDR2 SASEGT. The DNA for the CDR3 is TGTGCCAGCAGTGAATTGGGACAGGGGAACACTGAAGCTTTCTTT. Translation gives CASSELGQGNTEAFF.

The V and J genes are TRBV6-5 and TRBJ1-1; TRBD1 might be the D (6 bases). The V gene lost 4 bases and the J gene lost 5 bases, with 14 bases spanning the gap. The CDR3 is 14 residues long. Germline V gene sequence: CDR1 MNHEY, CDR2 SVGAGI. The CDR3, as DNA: TGTGCCAGCAGTTCCCACAGGGAGGGGACTGAAGCTTTCTTT. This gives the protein CASSSHREGTEAFF.

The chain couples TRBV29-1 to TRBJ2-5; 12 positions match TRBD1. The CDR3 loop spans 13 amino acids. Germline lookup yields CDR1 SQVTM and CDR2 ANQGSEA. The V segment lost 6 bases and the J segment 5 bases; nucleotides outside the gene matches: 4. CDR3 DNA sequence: TGCAGCGTAGGGGACAGGGGGCGGGAGACCCAGTACTTC. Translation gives CSVGDRGRETQYF. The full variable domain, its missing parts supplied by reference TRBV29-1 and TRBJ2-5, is SAVISQKPSRDICQRGTSLTIQCQVDSQVTMMFWYRQQPGQSLTLIATANQGSEATYESGFVIDKFPISRPNLTFSTLTVSNMSPEDSSIYLCSVGDRGRETQYFGPGTRLLVL.

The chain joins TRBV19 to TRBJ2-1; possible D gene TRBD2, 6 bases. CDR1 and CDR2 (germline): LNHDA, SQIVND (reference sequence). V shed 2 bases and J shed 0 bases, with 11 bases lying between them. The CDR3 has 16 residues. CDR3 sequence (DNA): TGTGCCAGTAGTATAATGGAGGGAAACTCCTACAATGAGCAGTTCTTC. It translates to CASSIMEGNSYNEQFF.

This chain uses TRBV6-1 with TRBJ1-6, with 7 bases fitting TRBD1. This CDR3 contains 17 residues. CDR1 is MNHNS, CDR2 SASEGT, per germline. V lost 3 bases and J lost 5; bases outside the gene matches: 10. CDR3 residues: CASSELPGTVNNSPLHF. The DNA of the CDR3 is TGTGCCAGCAGTGAGCTTCCGGGGACAGTCAATAATTCACCCCTCCACTTT.

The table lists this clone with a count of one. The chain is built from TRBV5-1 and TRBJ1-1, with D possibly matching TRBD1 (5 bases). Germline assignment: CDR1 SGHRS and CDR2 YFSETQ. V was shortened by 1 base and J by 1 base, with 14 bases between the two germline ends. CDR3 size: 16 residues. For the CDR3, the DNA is TGCGCCAGCAGCTTGATGTTTGGAGGGGAGAACACTGAAGCTTTCTTT. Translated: CASSLMFGGENTEAFF.

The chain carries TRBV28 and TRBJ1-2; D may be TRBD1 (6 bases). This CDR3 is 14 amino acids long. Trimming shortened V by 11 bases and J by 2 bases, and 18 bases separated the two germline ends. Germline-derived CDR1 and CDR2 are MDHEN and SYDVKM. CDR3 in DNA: TGTGCCGCCCAGGGGCAGGGACTAAACTATGGCTACACCTTC. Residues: CAAQGQGLNYGYTF.

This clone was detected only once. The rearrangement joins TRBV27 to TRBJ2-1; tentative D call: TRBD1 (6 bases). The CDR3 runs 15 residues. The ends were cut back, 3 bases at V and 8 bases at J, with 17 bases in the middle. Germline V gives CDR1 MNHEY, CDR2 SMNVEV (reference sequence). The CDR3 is CASSFKQGVTDEQFF. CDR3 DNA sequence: TGTGCCAGCAGTTTTAAACAGGGTGTTACGGATGAGCAGTTCTTC.

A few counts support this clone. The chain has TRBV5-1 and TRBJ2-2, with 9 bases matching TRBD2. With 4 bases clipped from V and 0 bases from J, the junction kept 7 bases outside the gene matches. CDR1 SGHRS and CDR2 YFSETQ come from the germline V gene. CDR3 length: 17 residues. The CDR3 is CASSPGVAGANTGELFF. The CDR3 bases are TGCGCCAGCAGCCCCGGGGTAGCGGGAGCGAACACCGGGGAGCTGTTTTTT.

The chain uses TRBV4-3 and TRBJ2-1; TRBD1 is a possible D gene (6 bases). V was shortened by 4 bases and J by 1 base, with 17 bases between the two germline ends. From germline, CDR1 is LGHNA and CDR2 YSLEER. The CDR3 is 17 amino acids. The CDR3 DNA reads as TGCGCCAGCAGCCCGAATACGGGGCAGGGGTCCTACAATGAGCAGTTCTTC. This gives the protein CASSPNTGQGSYNEQFF.

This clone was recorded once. CDR3 protein: CASSPGQGIFTEAFF. CDR3 DNA: TGTGCCAGCAGCCCGGGACAGGGTATATTCACTGAAGCTTTCTTT. This chain links TRBV11-2 with TRBJ1-1, with 9 positions matching TRBD1. The CDR3 is 15 amino acids. The germline gives CDR1 SGHAT, CDR2 FQNNGV. The junction had 8 bases not matched to a gene; V was cut back by 5 bases and J by 4 bases.

Here the CDR3 reads CASSLGGSGQETQYF. The CDR3 DNA reads as TGTGCCAGCAGCTTAGGTGGTAGCGGCCAAGAGACCCAGTACTTC. The chain uses TRBV7-3 and TRBJ2-5, with D perhaps TRBD2 (6 bases). Trimming took 2 bases from V and 1 from J, leaving 11 bases between them. This CDR3 region has 15 residues. Germline V lookup: CDR1 SGHTA, CDR2 FQGTGA.

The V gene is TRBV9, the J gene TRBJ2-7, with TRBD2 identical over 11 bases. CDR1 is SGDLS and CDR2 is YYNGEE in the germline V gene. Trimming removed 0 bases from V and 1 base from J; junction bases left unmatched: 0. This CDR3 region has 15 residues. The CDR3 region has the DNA TGTGCCAGCAGCGTAGGACTAGCGGGATCCTACGAGCAGTACTTC. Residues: CASSVGLAGSYEQYF.

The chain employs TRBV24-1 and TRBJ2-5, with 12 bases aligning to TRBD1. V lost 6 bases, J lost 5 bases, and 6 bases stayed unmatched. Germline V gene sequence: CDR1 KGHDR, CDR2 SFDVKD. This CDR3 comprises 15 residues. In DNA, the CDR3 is TGTGCCACCAGTTGGGACAGGGGGCGCTGGGAGACCCAGTACTTC. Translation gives CATSWDRGRWETQYF.

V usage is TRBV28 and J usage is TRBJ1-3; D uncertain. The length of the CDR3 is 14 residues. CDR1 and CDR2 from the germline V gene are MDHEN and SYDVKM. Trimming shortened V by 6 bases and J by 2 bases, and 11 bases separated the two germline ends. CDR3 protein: CASSPTTTGNTIYF. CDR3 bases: TGTGCCAGCAGCCCGACCACTACTGGAAACACCATATATTTT.

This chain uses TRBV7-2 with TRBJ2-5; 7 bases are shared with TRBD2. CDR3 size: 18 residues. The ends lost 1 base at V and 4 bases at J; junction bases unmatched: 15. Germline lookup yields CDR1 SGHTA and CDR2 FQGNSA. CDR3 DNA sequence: TGTGCCAGCAGCTTAGTAGGTCGAGCGGGAATGAGTCGAGAGACCCAGTACTTC. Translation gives CASSLVGRAGMSRETQYF.